This TCR beta chain is from a study of cytomegalovirus exposure and HLA in healthy donors. PCR amplification relied on 60 Vbeta primers (plus 13 Jbeta primers). TCRdb's copy holds only in-frame clones and misses some; the assay was immunoSEQ multiplex PCR. The repertoire has about 94,000 clones, approximately 7.1% of them found once; the top ten carry under 3%. V shed 1 base, J shed 1 base, and the junction held 6 bases outside the gene matches. The V gene's germline CDR1 is LGHNA and CDR2 YNFKEQ. The CDR3 length is 16 residues. This clone has more than one count but fewer than ten. Its specificity is unknown. Study conclusions and caveats: With further analysis later on, most CMV-associated TCR beta chains appeared HLA-restricted. A later analysis linked a missense DCLRE1C variant to TCR beta V- and J-gene trimming.

V usage is TRBV4-2 and J usage is TRBJ2-5, with 7 bases fitting TRBD2. The TCR was taken from a man between 50 and 59 years old in good health and CMV-seronegative. Sequenced input: PBMCs. CDR3: CASSQVGGVIQETQYF. The CDR3 DNA is TGTGCCAGCAGCCAAGTGGGGGGGGTCATCCAAGAGACCCAGTACTTC.